The rows below give T cell receptor beta chains drawn from one sample of a study of cytomegalovirus exposure and HLA in healthy donors. Here immunoSEQ multiplex PCR was the method, and the copy in TCRdb shows in-frame clones only, minus some. Of 150,000 to 200,000 clones in the sample, around 80% were seen once. Specimen: PBMCs. The receptors were sampled from a man between 18 and 29 years old in good health and CMV-seronegative. CDR3s include the opening cysteine and the closing phenylalanine or tryptophan. The order of the fields is clone size, D gene, V gene, J gene, CDR3 protein, CDR3 DNA. The D gene is left open where the match is weak. Rows give clone size only sometimes, using once, few, many, or a class for an expanded clone.

>.|.|TRBV6-1|TRBJ1-1
CASSEVNLEEAFF
TGTGCCAGCAGTGAAGTTAACCTAGAAGAGGCTTTCTTT
>few|TRBD1|TRBV6-1|TRBJ1-5
CASSWTGGIQPQHF
TGTGCCAGCAGTTGGACAGGGGGCATTCAGCCCCAGCATTTT
>once|TRBD1|TRBV6-6|TRBJ1-6
CASSPRGPLHF
TGTGCCAGCAGTCCCAGGGGGCCCCTCCACTTT
>few|.|TRBV4-1|TRBJ2-7
CASSYGGDGYEQYF
TGCGCCAGCAGCTATGGAGGGGACGGCTACGAGCAGTACTTC
>.|.|TRBV6-5|TRBJ2-5
CASSYSRIQETQYF
TGTGCCAGCAGTTATTCGCGTATCCAAGAGACCCAGTACTTC
>.|.|TRBV10-1|TRBJ1-2
CASPRRRHGYTF
TGCGCCAGTCCGAGACGGAGGCATGGCTACACCTTC
>.|TRBD1|TRBV27|TRBJ1-2
CASSRQGAGGYTF
TGTGCCAGCAGTCGACAGGGGGCGGGGGGCTACACCTTC
>.|TRBD1|TRBV28|TRBJ2-4
CASSDRVVIQYF
TGTGCCAGCAGCGACAGGGTGGTCATTCAGTACTTC
>.|TRBD1|TRBV2|TRBJ1-5
CASSSGQFNQPQHF
TGTGCCAGCAGTTCGGGACAGTTCAATCAGCCCCAGCATTTT
>.|TRBD2|TRBV7-3|TRBJ2-5
CASSLTAGTSAETQYF
TGTGCCAGCAGCTTAACCGCTGGGACTAGTGCTGAGACCCAGTACTTC
>.|TRBD1|TRBV19|TRBJ1-2
CASSPGQGFEGGYTF
TGTGCCAGTTCGCCGGGACAGGGCTTTGAAGGGGGCTACACCTTC
>.|TRBD2|TRBV5-1|TRBJ2-1
CASSPGLAETNEQFF
TGCGCCAGCAGCCCGGGACTAGCGGAAACCAATGAGCAGTTCTTC
>.|TRBD1|TRBV7-9|TRBJ1-2
CASSLGTGGPYGYTF
TGTGCCAGCAGCCTGGGGACAGGGGGCCCCTATGGCTACACCTTC
>.|TRBD1|TRBV5-4|TRBJ2-2
CASSSKGQGNTGELFF
TGTGCCAGCAGCTCCAAGGGACAGGGGAACACCGGGGAGCTGTTTTTT
>once|TRBD2|TRBV27|TRBJ2-2
CASSPLGLAITGELFF
TGTGCCAGCAGCCCACTCGGACTAGCTATCACCGGGGAGCTGTTTTTT
>.|.|TRBV18|TRBJ2-6
CASSADRSGANVLTF
TGTGCCAGCTCAGCCGACAGGTCTGGGGCCAACGTCCTGACTTTC
>.|TRBD1|TRBV7-9|TRBJ2-3
CASSLGDRDDTQYF
TGTGCCAGCAGCTTAGGGGACAGGGACGATACGCAGTATTTT
>.|.|TRBV2|TRBJ1-5
CASSESRVVGNQPQHF
TGTGCCAGCAGTGAATCGCGGGTGGTGGGCAATCAGCCCCAGCATTTT
>few|.|TRBV9|TRBJ2-7
CASSVGGGRAYEQYF
TGTGCCAGCAGCGTAGGGGGGGGCAGAGCCTACGAGCAGTACTTC
>once|TRBD1|TRBV30|TRBJ2-5
CAWSPDREKETQYF
TGTGCCTGGAGCCCGGACAGGGAAAAAGAGACCCAGTACTTC
>.|.|TRBV7-9|TRBJ1-5
CASSLGAGFDQPQHF
TGTGCCAGCAGCTTAGGGGCAGGGTTCGATCAGCCCCAGCATTTT
>few|TRBD1|TRBV6-1|TRBJ2-7
CASSEGTGGSYEQYF
TGTGCCAGCAGTGAGGGGACAGGGGGCTCCTACGAGCAGTACTTC
>.|.|TRBV21-1|TRBJ2-1
CASERGRWIHEQFF
TGTGCCAGCGAACGGGGGAGATGGATCCATGAGCAGTTCTTC
>.|.|TRBV5-1|TRBJ2-5
CASSLGAGIQETQYF
TGCGCCAGCAGCTTGGGGGCAGGCATTCAAGAGACCCAGTACTTC
>.|.|TRBV7-9|TRBJ2-3
CASSFSRGADTQYF
TGTGCCAGCAGCTTTTCCAGGGGCGCAGATACGCAGTATTTT
>.|TRBD1|TRBV9|TRBJ1-6
CASSPRTGGISPLHF
TGTGCCAGCAGCCCGCGGACAGGGGGCATTTCACCCCTCCACTTT
>.|TRBD1|TRBV2|TRBJ1-1
CASTDRDTEAFF
TGTGCCAGCACGGACAGGGACACTGAAGCTTTCTTT
>.|.|TRBV28|TRBJ1-1
CASSLRRAWGTEAFF
TGTGCCAGCAGTTTGAGGAGGGCTTGGGGCACTGAAGCTTTCTTT
>.|TRBD1|TRBV10-2|TRBJ1-1
CASRQGQGALITEAFF
TGCGCCAGCAGACAGGGACAGGGGGCTCTAATCACTGAAGCTTTCTTT
>.|.|TRBV5-4|TRBJ1-1
CASGGWENTEAFF
TGTGCCAGCGGGGGGTGGGAGAACACTGAAGCTTTCTTT
>.|TRBD1|TRBV5-1|TRBJ2-3
CASSDRDRVTQYF
TGCGCCAGCAGCGATAGGGACAGAGTAACGCAGTATTTT
>.|.|TRBV5-1|TRBJ1-3
CASSLGQGSGGDTIYF
TGCGCCAGCAGCTTGGGTCAGGGTTCAGGTGGAGACACCATATATTTT